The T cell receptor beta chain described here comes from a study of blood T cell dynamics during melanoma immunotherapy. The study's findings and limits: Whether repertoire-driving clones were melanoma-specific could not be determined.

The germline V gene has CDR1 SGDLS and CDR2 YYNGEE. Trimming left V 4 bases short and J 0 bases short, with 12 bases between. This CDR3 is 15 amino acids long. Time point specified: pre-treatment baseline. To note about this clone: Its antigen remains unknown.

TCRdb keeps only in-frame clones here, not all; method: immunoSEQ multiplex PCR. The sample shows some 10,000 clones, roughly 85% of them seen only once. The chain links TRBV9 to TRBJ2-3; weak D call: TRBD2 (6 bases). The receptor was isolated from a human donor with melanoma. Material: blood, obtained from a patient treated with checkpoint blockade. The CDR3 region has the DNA TGTGCCAGCAGCATTAGTGCGGGGAGCACAGATACGCAGTATTTT. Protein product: CASSISAGSTDTQYF.